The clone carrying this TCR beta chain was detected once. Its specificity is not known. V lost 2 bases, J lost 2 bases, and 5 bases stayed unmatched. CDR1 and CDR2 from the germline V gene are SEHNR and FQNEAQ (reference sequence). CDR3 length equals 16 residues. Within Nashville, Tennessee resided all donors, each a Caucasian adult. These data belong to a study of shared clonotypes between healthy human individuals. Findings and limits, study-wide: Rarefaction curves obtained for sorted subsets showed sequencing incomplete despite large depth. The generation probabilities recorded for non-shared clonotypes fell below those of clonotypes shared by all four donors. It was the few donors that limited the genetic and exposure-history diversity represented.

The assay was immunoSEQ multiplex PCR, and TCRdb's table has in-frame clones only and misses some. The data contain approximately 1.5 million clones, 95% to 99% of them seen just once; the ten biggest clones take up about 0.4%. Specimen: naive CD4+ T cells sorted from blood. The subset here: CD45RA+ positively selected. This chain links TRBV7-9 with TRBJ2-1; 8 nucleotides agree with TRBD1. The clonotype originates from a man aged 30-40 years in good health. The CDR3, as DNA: TGTGCCAGCAGCTTAAGAGGACAGGGCCCCTACAATGAGCAGTTCTTC. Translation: CASSLRGQGPYNEQFF.